These T cell receptor beta chains were read from a single sample in a study of shared clonotypes between healthy human individuals. Assay: immunoSEQ multiplex PCR; the TCRdb copy retains only in-frame clones and omits some. In the table there are some 690,000 clones, roughly 91% of which are singletons. The sequencing sample was made of memory CD8+ T cells from PBMCs. The receptors stem from a man aged 18 to 35 in good health. Some clones in this sample may be carry-over from other donors' samples. Both conserved end residues are part of each CDR3.

V gene,J gene,CDR3 length,CDR3 protein
TRBV6-5,TRBJ1-5,16,CASSYLLGDSNQPQHF
TRBV23-1,TRBJ1-5,20,CASSQPTWPDFRKCNQPQHF
TRBV5-1,TRBJ2-7,16,CASSYTLGLSSYEQYF
TRBV5-6,TRBJ2-5,17,CASTKLDEGLAGGVQYF
TRBV4-3,TRBJ1-5,10,CASSGQPQHF
TRBV6-1,TRBJ1-5,15,CASSEGVGGGQPQHF
TRBV19,TRBJ1-1,15,CASTYGPLGNTEAFF
TRBV14,TRBJ2-2,18,CASSHAYPDRGISGELFF
TRBV10-3,TRBJ2-5,18,CAISDPGLAGAIGETQYF
TRBV19,TRBJ1-3,13,CALDGVWENTIYF
TRBV2,TRBJ1-1,14,CASSATVAGTEAFF
TRBV2,TRBJ1-4,19,CASSSTQGAGQAANEKLFF
TRBV28,TRBJ2-7,14,CASSLTGGDYEQYF
TRBV10-1,TRBJ1-3,17,CASSWSLAPSSGNTIYF
TRBV2,TRBJ2-1,18,CASRSGFEVESSYNEQFF
TRBV27,TRBJ1-1,14,CASSFAGMNTEAFF